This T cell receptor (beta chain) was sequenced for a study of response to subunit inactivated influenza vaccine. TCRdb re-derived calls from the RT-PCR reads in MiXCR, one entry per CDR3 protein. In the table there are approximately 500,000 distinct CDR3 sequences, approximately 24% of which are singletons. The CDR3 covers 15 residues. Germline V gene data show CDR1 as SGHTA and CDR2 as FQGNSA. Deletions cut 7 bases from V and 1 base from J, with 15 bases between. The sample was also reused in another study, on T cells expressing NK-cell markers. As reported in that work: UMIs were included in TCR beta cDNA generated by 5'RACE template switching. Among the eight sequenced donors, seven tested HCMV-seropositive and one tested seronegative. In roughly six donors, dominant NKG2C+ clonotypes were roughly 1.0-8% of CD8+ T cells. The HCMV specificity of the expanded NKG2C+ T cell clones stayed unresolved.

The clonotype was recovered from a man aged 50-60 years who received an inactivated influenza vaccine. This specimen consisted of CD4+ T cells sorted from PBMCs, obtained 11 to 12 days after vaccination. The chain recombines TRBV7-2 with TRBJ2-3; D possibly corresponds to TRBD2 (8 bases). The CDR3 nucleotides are TGTGCCAGCACCCCAGGGGGACTAGGCACAGATACGCAGTATTTT. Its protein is CASTPGGLGTDTQYF.